This is a list of T cell receptor beta chains from one sample in a study of T cell responses to AZD1222 COVID-19 vaccine. Measured with immunoSEQ multiplex PCR; TCRdb has only the in-frame clones, and not every one. The data show roughly 100,000 clones, with roughly 80% seen just once and 4% to 6% held by the top ten. Sequencing used peripheral blood, obtained on day 0 of AZD1222 vaccination. Receptors were obtained from an adult in good health. CDR3s include the opening cysteine and the closing phenylalanine or tryptophan. Each record gives: clone size, V gene, D gene, CDR3 length, J gene, CDR3 protein, CDR3 DNA. A D gene is named only where the DNA matches it firmly. Rows give clone size only sometimes, using once, few, many, or a class for an expanded clone.

few,TRBV19,-,13,TRBJ1-2,CASFGGGDYGYTF,TGTGCCAGTTTCGGGGGGGGTGACTATGGCTACACCTTC
-,TRBV6-5,-,14,TRBJ1-2,CASSYSQGLGGYTF,TGTGCCAGCAGTTACTCCCAGGGGCTCGGTGGCTACACCTTC
-,TRBV5-1,-,13,TRBJ2-1,CASSFPSYNEQFF,TGCGCCAGCAGCTTTCCGTCCTACAATGAGCAGTTCTTC
once,TRBV7-2,-,15,TRBJ2-7,CASSLARQGVYEQYF,TGTGCCAGCAGCTTAGCGAGGCAGGGAGTCTACGAGCAGTACTTC
-,TRBV2,-,16,TRBJ1-5,CASRLRAGGGNQPQHF,TGTGCCAGCAGACTTCGGGCGGGAGGAGGCAATCAGCCCCAGCATTTT
-,TRBV7-2,TRBD1,16,TRBJ1-6,CASSPGQGAISSPLHF,TGTGCCAGCAGCCCGGGACAGGGGGCTATCAGTTCACCCCTCCACTTT
-,TRBV4-2,-,13,TRBJ1-5,CASSQSGNQPQHF,TGTGCCAGCAGCCAATCAGGCAATCAGCCCCAGCATTTT
-,TRBV6-1,TRBD1,16,TRBJ1-2,CASSESPGQGAHGYTF,TGTGCCAGCAGTGAATCACCGGGACAGGGGGCTCATGGCTACACCTTC
-,TRBV15,-,13,TRBJ2-7,CATSRDRSYEQYF,TGTGCCACCAGCAGAGACCGATCCTACGAGCAGTACTTC
-,TRBV5-4,TRBD2,14,TRBJ2-1,CASTTSGGYNEQFF,TGTGCCAGCACCACTAGCGGGGGCTACAATGAGCAGTTCTTC
once,TRBV5-6,-,15,TRBJ2-7,CASSLLAGRVYEQYF,TGTGCCAGCAGCCTCTTGGCGGGCCGGGTCTACGAGCAGTACTTC
-,TRBV4-3,-,17,TRBJ1-6,CASSQDRRSSYNSPLHF,TGCGCCAGCAGCCAAGATCGGCGGTCCTCCTATAATTCACCCCTCCACTTT
-,TRBV6-2/TRBV6-3,-,15,TRBJ1-6,CASSLMGTQNSPLHF,TGTGCCAGCAGTCTAATGGGGACCCAAAATTCACCCCTCCACTTT
-,TRBV4-1,TRBD1,16,TRBJ1-2,CASSPRTGSGFYGYTF,TGCGCCAGCAGCCCCAGGACAGGGTCGGGTTTCTATGGCTACACCTTC
-,TRBV6-4,TRBD2,15,TRBJ2-3,CASSASGGSTDTQYF,TGTGCCAGCAGCGCTAGCGGGGGGTCCACAGATACGCAGTATTTT
-,TRBV4-3,TRBD2,19,TRBJ2-1,CASSQVWATGTSVVNEQFF,TGCGCCAGCAGCCAAGTCTGGGCGACTGGGACTAGCGTCGTCAATGAGCAGTTCTTC
few,TRBV11-2,-,15,TRBJ1-5,CASSLSTDSNQPQHF,TGTGCCAGCAGCTTGTCCACAGATAGCAATCAGCCCCAGCATTTT
-,TRBV5-4,-,15,TRBJ1-3,CASSLGQGYGNTIYF,TGTGCCAGCAGCTTGGGCCAGGGGTATGGAAACACCATATATTTT
-,TRBV18,-,17,TRBJ1-3,CASSPLGQSSSGNTIYF,TGTGCCAGCTCCCCTCTTGGACAGTCTAGCTCTGGAAACACCATATATTTT
-,TRBV10-3,-,11,TRBJ2-7,CAISGYGEQYF,TGTGCCATCAGTGGATATGGCGAGCAGTACTTC
-,TRBV6-5,-,13,TRBJ1-1,CASSYMGNTEAFF,TGTGCCAGCAGTTACATGGGTAACACTGAAGCTTTCTTT
few,TRBV2,TRBD1,15,TRBJ2-7,CASSFRDSSSYEQYF,TGTGCCAGCAGCTTCAGGGACAGTTCATCCTACGAGCAGTACTTC
-,TRBV30,-,12,TRBJ1-1,CAWSVGGTEAFF,TGTGCCTGGAGTGTAGGGGGCACTGAAGCTTTCTTT
-,TRBV7-9,-,14,TRBJ2-7,CASSLVIGSYEQYF,TGTGCCAGCAGCTTAGTGATAGGGTCCTACGAGCAGTACTTC
-,TRBV5-6,TRBD1,15,TRBJ2-2,CASTSRGQLTGELFF,TGTGCCAGCACATCCCGGGGACAGTTGACCGGGGAGCTGTTTTTT
-,TRBV19,-,15,TRBJ1-5,CASSITGGSNQPQHF,TGTGCCAGTAGTATTACGGGAGGGAGCAATCAGCCCCAGCATTTT
-,TRBV23-1,-,20,TRBJ2-1,CASSQQGGACDFCSYNEQFF,TGCGCCAGCAGTCAACAAGGGGGGGCGTGCGACTTTTGTTCCTACAATGAGCAGTTCTTC
-,TRBV6-5,-,16,TRBJ1-5,CASSWAEMNSNQPQHF,TGTGCCAGCAGTTGGGCGGAAATGAATAGCAATCAGCCCCAGCATTTT
-,TRBV5-1,TRBD2,15,TRBJ2-5,CASSLGLAGLETQYF,TGCGCCAGCAGCTTGGGGCTAGCGGGGTTAGAGACCCAGTACTTC
-,TRBV5-1,-,12,TRBJ2-1,CASSPPPGGQFF,TGCGCCAGCAGCCCACCCCCCGGGGGGCAGTTCTTC
-,TRBV6-1,-,14,TRBJ2-7,CASSEAWAYYEQYF,TGTGCCAGCAGTGAAGCGTGGGCGTACTACGAGCAGTACTTC
-,TRBV7-8,-,15,TRBJ2-1,CASNNGQTPYNEQFF,TGTGCCAGCAACAATGGGCAGACGCCCTACAATGAGCAGTTCTTC
-,TRBV19,-,12,TRBJ1-1,CASSILGTEAFF,TGTGCCAGTAGTATACTGGGCACTGAAGCTTTCTTT
-,TRBV18,TRBD1,18,TRBJ2-7,CASSPGSVGQANSYEQYF,TGTGCCAGCTCACCAGGGTCGGTGGGACAGGCCAACTCCTACGAGCAGTACTTC
-,TRBV4-2,-,16,TRBJ1-5,CASSLSPTDSNQPQHF,TGTGCCAGCAGCCTATCCCCGACGGATAGCAATCAGCCCCAGCATTTT
-,TRBV12-3/TRBV12-4,TRBD1,12,TRBJ2-7,CASSFQGAEQYF,TGTGCCAGCAGTTTCCAGGGGGCTGAGCAGTACTTC
-,TRBV2,-,14,TRBJ1-3,CASSDTGSGNTIYF,TGTGCCAGCAGTGACACAGGCTCTGGAAACACCATATATTTT
-,TRBV5-8,-,15,TRBJ1-2,CASSPIGDGSYGYTF,TGTGCCAGCAGCCCGATTGGGGACGGGAGCTATGGCTACACCTTC
-,TRBV18,-,13,TRBJ1-2,CASSPLETYGYTF,TGTGCCAGCTCACCATTGGAGACCTATGGCTACACCTTC
-,TRBV2,TRBD1,13,TRBJ2-7,CASGGQVRYEQYF,TGTGCCAGCGGGGGACAGGTACGCTACGAGCAGTACTTC
-,TRBV19,-,13,TRBJ1-2,CASRNSANYGYTF,TGTGCCAGTAGAAACTCGGCTAACTATGGCTACACCTTC
-,TRBV15,-,15,TRBJ1-2,CATSPVFGVVNGYTF,TGTGCCACCAGTCCGGTTTTTGGTGTAGTTAATGGCTACACCTTC
-,TRBV4-2,-,17,TRBJ1-2,CASSPDRPATRYEGYTF,TGTGCCAGCAGCCCGGACCGTCCTGCAACCAGATATGAAGGCTACACCTTC
-,TRBV15,-,15,TRBJ2-5,CATSRDGAGGETQYF,TGTGCCACCAGCAGAGATGGCGCGGGTGGGGAGACCCAGTACTTC
few,TRBV1,-,17,TRBJ2-7,CTSSPGRWKGGTYEQYF,TGCACCAGCAGCCCCGGGCGGTGGAAGGGGGGAACCTACGAGCAGTACTTC
-,TRBV15,-,12,TRBJ1-2,CATSGPNYGYTF,TGTGCCACCTCGGGACCTAACTATGGCTACACCTTC
-,TRBV10-1,-,15,TRBJ1-1,CASLGGKNGGTEAFF,TGCGCCAGCCTTGGGGGAAAAAACGGGGGCACTGAAGCTTTCTTT
once,TRBV10-3,-,15,TRBJ2-3,CAISGKPGGTDTQYF,TGTGCCATCAGTGGGAAACCGGGAGGCACAGATACGCAGTATTTT
-,TRBV11-2,-,14,TRBJ1-2,CASSLDWAAYGYTF,TGTGCCAGCAGCTTAGATTGGGCGGCCTATGGCTACACCTTC
few,TRBV14,-,16,TRBJ2-7,CASSRRGGQLDYEQYF,TGTGCCAGCAGCCGAAGGGGGGGACAGTTGGACTACGAGCAGTACTTC
-,TRBV6-6,-,13,TRBJ1-1,CASKYGGGSEAFF,TGTGCCAGCAAGTACGGGGGAGGTTCTGAAGCTTTCTTT
-,TRBV18,-,12,TRBJ2-7,CASSLNSHEQYF,TGTGCCAGCTCACTGAACAGCCACGAGCAGTACTTC
once,TRBV4-3,-,15,TRBJ1-2,CASSQVSFGQDGYTF,TGCGCCAGCAGCCAAGTCAGCTTCGGGCAGGATGGCTACACCTTC
few,TRBV29-1,-,15,TRBJ2-2,CSVEDRGASTGELFF,TGCAGCGTTGAAGATCGGGGGGCTAGCACCGGGGAGCTGTTTTTT
-,TRBV10-3,-,11,TRBJ2-2,CAIGPSGELFF,TGTGCCATCGGACCCTCCGGGGAGCTGTTTTTT